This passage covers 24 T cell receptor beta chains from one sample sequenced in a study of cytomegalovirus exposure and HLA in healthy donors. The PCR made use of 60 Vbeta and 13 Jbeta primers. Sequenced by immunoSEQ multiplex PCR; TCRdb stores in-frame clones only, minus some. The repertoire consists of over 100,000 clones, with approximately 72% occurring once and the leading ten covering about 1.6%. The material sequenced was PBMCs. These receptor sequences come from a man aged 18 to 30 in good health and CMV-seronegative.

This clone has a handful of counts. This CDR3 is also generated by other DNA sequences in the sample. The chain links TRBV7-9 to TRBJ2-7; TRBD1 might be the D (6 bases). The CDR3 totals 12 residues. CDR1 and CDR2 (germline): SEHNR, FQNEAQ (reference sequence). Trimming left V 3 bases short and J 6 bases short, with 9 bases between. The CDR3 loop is CASSLAGAEQYF. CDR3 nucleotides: TGTGCCAGCAGCTTGGCAGGGGCCGAGCAGTACTTC.

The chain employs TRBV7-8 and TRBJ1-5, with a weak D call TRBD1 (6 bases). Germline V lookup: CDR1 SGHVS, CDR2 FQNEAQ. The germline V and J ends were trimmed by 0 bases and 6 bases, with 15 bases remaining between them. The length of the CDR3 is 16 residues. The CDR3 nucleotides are TGTGCCAGCAGCTTAGCACAGGGAACGAAGGGTCAGCCCCAGCATTTT. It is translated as CASSLAQGTKGQPQHF. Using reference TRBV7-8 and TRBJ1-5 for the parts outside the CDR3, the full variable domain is GAGVSQSPRYKVAKRGQDVALRCDPISGHVSLFWYQQALGQGPEFLTYFQNEAQLDKSGLPSDRFFAERPEGSVSTLKIQRTQQEDSAVYLCASSLAQGTKGQPQHFGDGTRLSIL.

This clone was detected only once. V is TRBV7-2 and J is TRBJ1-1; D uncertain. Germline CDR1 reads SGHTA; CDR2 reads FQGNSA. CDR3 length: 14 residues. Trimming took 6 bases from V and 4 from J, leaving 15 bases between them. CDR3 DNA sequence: TGTGCCAGCAGACCGAAGCTCACCGGCACTGAAGCTTTCTTT. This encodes CASRPKLTGTEAFF. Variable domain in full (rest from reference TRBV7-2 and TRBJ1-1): GAGVSQSPSNKVTEKGKDVELRCDPISGHTALYWYRQSLGQGLEFLIYFQGNSAPDKSGLPSDRFSAERTGGSVSTLTIQRTQQEDSAVYLCASRPKLTGTEAFFGQGTRLTVV.

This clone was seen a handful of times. This chain's CDR3 is CASRPITGRGEKLFF. In nucleotides, the CDR3 is TGTGCCAGCAGACCGATTACAGGGAGGGGAGAAAAACTGTTTTTT. This rearrangement joins TRBV11-2 to TRBJ1-4, with D possibly matching TRBD1 (6 bases). Trimming pared 6 bases from V and 8 bases from J, leaving 19 bases between. This CDR3 spans 15 amino acids. Germline CDR1 reads SGHAT; CDR2 reads FQNNGV.

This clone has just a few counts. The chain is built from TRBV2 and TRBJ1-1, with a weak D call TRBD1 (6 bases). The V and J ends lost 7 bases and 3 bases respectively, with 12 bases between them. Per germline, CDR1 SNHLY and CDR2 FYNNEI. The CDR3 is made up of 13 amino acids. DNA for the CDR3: TGTGCCAGCACTATCAGGGGAGACACTGAAGCTTTCTTT. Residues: CASTIRGDTEAFF.

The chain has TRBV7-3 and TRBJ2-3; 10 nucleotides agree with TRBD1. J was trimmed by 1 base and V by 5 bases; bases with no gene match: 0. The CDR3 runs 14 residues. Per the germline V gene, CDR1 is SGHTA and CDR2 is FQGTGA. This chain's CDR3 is CASSGTGGTDTQYF. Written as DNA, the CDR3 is TGTGCCAGCAGCGGGACAGGGGGCACAGATACGCAGTATTTT.

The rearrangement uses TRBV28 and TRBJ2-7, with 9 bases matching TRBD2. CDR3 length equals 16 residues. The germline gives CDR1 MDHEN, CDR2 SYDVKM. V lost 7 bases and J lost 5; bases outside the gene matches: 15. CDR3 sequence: CASKSFASGINHEQYF. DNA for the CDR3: TGTGCCAGCAAAAGTTTCGCTAGCGGGATAAATCACGAGCAGTACTTC.

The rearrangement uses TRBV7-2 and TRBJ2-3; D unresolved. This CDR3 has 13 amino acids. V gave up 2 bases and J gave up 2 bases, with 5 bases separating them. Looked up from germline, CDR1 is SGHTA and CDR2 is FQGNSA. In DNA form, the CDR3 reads TGTGCCAGCAGCTTATACTACACAGATACGCAGTATTTT. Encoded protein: CASSLYYTDTQYF.

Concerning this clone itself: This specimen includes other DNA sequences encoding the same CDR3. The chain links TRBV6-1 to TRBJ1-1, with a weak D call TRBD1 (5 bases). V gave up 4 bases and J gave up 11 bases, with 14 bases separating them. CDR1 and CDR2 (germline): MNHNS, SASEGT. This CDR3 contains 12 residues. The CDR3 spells CASSVGGREAFF. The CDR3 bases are TGTGCCAGCAGTGTGGGGGGTAGGGAGGCTTTCTTT.

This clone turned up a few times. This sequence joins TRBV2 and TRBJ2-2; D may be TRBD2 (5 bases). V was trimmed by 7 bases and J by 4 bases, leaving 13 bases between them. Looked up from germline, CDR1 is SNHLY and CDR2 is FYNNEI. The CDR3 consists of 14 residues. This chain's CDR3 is CASNNMGSTGELFF. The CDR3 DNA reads TGTGCCAGCAATAACATGGGGAGCACCGGGGAGCTGTTTTTT.

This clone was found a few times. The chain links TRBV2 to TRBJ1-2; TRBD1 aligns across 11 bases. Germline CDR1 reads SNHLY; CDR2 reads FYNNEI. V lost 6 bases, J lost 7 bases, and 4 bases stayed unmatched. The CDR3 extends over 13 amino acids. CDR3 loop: CASSRDRGVGYTF. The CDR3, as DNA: TGTGCCAGCAGCCGGGACAGGGGGGTTGGCTACACCTTC. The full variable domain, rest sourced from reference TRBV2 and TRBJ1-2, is EPEVTQTPSHQVTQMGQEVILRCVPISNHLYFYWYRQILGQKVEFLVSFYNNEISEKSEIFDDQFSVERPDGSNFTLKIRSTKLEDSAMYFCASSRDRGVGYTFGSGTRLTVV.

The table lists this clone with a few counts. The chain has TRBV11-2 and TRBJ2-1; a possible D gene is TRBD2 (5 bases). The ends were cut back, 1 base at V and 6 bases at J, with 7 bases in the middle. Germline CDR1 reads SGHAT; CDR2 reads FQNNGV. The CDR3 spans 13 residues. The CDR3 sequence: CASSLGTRNEQFF. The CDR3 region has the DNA TGTGCCAGCAGCTTAGGGACTCGCAATGAGCAGTTCTTC.

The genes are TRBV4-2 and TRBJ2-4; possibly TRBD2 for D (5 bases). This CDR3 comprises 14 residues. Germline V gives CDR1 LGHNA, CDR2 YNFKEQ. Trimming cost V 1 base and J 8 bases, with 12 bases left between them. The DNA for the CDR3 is TGTGCCAGCAGCCAAGGACGGGATGGGGACATTCAGTACTTC. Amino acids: CASSQGRDGDIQYF.

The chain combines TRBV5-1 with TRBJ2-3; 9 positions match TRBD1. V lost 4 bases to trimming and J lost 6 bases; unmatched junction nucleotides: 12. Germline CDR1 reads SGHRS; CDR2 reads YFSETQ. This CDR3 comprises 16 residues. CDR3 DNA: TGCGCCAGCAGCCCACGCTCGGGACAGGGTATCGATACGCAGTATTTT. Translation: CASSPRSGQGIDTQYF. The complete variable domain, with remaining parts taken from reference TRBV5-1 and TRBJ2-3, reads KAGVTQTPRYLIKTRGQQVTLSCSPISGHRSVSWYQQTPGQGLQFLFEYFSETQRNKGNFPGRFSGRQFSNSRSEMNVSTLELGDSALYLCASSPRSGQGIDTQYFGPGTRLTVL.

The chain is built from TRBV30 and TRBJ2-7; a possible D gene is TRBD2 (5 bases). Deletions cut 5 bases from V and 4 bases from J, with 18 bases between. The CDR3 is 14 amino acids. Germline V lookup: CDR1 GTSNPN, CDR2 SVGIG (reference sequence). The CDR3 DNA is TGTGCCTGGGCCGAAGGACTCATGGGGTACGAGCAGTACTTC. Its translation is CAWAEGLMGYEQYF.

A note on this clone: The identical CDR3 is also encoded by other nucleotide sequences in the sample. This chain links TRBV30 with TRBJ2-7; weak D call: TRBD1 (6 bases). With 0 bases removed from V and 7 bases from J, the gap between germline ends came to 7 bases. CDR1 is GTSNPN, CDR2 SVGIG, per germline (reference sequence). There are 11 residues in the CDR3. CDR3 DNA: TGTGCCTGGAGTGTAGGGGGAGAGCAGTACTTC. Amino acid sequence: CAWSVGGEQYF.

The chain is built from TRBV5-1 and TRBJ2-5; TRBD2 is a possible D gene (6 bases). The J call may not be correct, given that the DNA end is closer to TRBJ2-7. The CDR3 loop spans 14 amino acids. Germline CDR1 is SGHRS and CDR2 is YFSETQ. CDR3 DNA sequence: TGCGCCAGCAGCTTTGCGGGGTCTGGTTACGAGCAGTACTTC. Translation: CASSFAGSGYEQYF.

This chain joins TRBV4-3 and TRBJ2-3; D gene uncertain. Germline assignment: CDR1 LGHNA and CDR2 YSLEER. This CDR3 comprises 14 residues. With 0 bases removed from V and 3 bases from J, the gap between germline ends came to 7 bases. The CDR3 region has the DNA TGCGCCAGCAGCCAAGATACGGTTACAGATACGCAGTATTTT. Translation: CASSQDTVTDTQYF.

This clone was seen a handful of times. CDR3 amino acids: CASVRGGYGYTF. The CDR3 region has the DNA TGTGCCAGCGTCCGCGGAGGCTATGGCTACACCTTC. The chain joins TRBV9 to TRBJ1-2; D is uncertain. The CDR3 has 12 residues. From germline, CDR1 is SGDLS and CDR2 YYNGEE. Trimming took 7 bases from V and 4 from J, leaving 11 bases between them.

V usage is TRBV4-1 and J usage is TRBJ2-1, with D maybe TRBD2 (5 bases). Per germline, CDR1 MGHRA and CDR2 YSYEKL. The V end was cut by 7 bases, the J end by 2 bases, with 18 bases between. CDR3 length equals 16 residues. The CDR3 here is CASTQDRVGAYNEQFF. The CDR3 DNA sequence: TGCGCCAGCACCCAGGATCGGGTCGGGGCCTACAATGAGCAGTTCTTC.

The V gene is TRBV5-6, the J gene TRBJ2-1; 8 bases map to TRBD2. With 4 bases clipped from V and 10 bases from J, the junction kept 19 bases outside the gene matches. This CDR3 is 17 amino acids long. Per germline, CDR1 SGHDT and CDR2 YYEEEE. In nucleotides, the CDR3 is TGTGCCAGCAGCCCGCAATGGGGCGGGGGGCTTGGTGCAGAGCAGTTCTTC. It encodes CASSPQWGGGLGAEQFF.

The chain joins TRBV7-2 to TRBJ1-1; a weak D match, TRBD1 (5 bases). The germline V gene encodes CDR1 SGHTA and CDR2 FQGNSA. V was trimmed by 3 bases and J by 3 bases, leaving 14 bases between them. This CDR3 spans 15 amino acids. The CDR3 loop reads CASSLEGRVDTEAFF. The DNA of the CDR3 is TGTGCCAGCAGCTTGGAGGGGCGCGTCGACACTGAAGCTTTCTTT.

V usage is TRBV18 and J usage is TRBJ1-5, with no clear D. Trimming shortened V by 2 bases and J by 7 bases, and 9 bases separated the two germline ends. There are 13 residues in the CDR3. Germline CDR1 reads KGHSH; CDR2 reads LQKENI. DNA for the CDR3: TGTGCCAGCTCACCAACCGCTAGGCAGCCCCAGCATTTT. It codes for CASSPTARQPQHF.

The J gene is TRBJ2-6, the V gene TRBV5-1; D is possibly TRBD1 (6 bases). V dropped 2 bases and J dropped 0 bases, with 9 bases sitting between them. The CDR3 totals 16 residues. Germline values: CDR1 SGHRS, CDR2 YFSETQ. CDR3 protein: CASSLGQNSGANVLTF. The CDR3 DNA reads TGCGCCAGCAGCTTAGGACAGAACTCTGGGGCCAACGTCCTGACTTTC.